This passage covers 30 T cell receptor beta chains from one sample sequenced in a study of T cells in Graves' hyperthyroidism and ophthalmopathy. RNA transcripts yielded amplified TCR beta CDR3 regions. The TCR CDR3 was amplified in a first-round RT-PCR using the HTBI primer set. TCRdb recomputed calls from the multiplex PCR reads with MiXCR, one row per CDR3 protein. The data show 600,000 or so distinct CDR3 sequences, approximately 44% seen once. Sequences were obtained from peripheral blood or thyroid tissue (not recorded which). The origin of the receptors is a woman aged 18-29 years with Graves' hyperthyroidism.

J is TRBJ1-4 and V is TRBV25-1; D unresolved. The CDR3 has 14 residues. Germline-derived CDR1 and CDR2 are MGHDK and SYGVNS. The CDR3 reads CAREQGRGDEKLFF. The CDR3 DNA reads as TGTGCTAGAGAGCAAGGGCGGGGTGATGAAAAACTGTTTTTT.

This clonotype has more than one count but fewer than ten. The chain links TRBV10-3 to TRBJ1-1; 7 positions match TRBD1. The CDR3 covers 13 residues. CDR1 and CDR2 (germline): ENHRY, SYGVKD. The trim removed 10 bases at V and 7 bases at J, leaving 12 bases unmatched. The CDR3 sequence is CASTDTQGVEAFF. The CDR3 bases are TGTGCCAGCACCGATACGCAGGGGGTTGAAGCTTTCTTT.

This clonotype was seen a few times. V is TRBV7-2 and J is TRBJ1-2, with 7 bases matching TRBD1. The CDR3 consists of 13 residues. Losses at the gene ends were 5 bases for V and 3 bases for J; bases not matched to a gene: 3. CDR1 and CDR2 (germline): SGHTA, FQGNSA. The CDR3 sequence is CASSITGDYGYTF. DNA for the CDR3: TGTGCCAGCAGCATAACAGGGGACTATGGCTACACCTTC.

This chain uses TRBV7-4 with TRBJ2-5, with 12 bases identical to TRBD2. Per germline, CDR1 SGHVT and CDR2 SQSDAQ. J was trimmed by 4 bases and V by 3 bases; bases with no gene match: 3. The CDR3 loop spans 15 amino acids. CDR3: CASSFSTSGRETQYF. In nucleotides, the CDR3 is TGTGCCAGCAGCTTTTCGACTAGCGGGAGAGAGACCCAGTACTTC.

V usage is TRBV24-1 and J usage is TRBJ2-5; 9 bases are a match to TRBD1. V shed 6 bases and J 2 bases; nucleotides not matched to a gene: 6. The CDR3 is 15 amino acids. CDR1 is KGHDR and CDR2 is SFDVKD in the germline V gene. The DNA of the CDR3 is TGTGCCACCAGTAGGGGACAGGGATGGCAAGAGACCCAGTACTTC. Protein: CATSRGQGWQETQYF.

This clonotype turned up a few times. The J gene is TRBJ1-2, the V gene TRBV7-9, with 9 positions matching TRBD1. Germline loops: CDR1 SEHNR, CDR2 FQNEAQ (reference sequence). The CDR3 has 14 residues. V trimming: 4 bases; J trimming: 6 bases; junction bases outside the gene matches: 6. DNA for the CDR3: TGTGCCAGCAGCTACCGGACAGGGGAAGATGGCTACACCTTC. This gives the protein CASSYRTGEDGYTF.

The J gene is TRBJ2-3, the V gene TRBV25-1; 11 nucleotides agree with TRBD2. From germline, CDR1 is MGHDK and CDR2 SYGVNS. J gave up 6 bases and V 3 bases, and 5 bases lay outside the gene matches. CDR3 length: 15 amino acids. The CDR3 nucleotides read TGTGCCAGCAGTGACTTAGCGGGAGGGCCGGATACGCAGTATTTT. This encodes CASSDLAGGPDTQYF.

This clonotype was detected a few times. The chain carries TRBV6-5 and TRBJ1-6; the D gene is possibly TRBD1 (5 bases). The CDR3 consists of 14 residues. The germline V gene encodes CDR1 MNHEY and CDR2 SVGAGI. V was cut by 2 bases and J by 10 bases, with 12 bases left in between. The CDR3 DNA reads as TGTGCCAGCAGTTACGGGGACTTTGGCTCACCCCTCCACTTT. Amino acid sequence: CASSYGDFGSPLHF.

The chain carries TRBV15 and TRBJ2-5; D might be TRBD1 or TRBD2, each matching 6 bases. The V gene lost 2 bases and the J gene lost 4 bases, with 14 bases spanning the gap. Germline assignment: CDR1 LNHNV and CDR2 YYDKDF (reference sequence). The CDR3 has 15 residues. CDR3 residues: CATSRHRAEGETQYF. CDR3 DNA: TGTGCCACCAGCAGACACAGGGCGGAGGGAGAGACCCAGTACTTC.

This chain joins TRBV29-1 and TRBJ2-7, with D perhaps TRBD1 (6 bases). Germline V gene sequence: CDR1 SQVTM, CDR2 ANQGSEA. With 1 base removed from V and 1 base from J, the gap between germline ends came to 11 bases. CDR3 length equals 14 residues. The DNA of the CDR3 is TGCAGCGTTGAAGGGGGGCAGGCGTCCTACGAGCAGTACTTC. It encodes CSVEGGQASYEQYF.

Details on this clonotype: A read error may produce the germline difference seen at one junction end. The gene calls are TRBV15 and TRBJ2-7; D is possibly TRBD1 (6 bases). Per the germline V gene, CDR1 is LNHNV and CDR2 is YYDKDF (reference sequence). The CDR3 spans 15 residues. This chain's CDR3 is CATSLIVQGTYEQHF. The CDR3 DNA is TGTGCCACCAGTCTCATTGTACAGGGAACCTACGAGCAGCACTTC.

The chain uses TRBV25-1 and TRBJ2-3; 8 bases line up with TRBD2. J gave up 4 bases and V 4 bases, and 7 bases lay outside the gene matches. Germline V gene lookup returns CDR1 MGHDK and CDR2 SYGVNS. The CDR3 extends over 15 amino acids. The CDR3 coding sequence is TGTGCCAGCAGTGGCTGGACTAGCATGGCAGATACGCAGTATTTT. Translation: CASSGWTSMADTQYF.

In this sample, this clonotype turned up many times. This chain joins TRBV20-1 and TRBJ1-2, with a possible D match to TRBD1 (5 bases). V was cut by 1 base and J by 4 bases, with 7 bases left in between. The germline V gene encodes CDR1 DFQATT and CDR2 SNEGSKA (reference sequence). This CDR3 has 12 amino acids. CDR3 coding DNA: TGCAGTGCTAGAGGGACAACCTATGGCTACACCTTC. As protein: CSARGTTYGYTF.

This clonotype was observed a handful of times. The CDR3 region is CASSSPSGAFF. The CDR3 DNA reads as TGTGCCAGCAGCTCCCCTAGTGGGGCTTTCTTT. The chain employs TRBV7-9 and TRBJ1-1; D not certain. V was trimmed by 4 bases and J by 11 bases, leaving 11 bases between them. Germline V CDR1 and CDR2: SEHNR, FQNEAQ (reference sequence). CDR3 length equals 11 residues.

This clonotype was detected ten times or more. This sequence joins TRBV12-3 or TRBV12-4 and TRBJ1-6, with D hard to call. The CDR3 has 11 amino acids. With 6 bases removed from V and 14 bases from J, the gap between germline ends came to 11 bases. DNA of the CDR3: TGTGCCAGCAGCAGGAGTCAATCCCTCCACTTT. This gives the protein CASSRSQSLHF.

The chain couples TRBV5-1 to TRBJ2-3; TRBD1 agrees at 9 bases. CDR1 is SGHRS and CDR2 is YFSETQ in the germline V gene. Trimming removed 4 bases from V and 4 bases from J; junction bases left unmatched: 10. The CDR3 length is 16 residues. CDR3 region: CASSQIPGQGSDTQYF. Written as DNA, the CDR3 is TGCGCCAGCAGCCAAATTCCGGGACAGGGATCAGATACGCAGTATTTT. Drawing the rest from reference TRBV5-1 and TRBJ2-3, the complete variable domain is KAGVTQTPRYLIKTRGQQVTLSCSPISGHRSVSWYQQTPGQGLQFLFEYFSETQRNKGNFPGRFSGRQFSNSRSEMNVSTLELGDSALYLCASSQIPGQGSDTQYFGPGTRLTVL.

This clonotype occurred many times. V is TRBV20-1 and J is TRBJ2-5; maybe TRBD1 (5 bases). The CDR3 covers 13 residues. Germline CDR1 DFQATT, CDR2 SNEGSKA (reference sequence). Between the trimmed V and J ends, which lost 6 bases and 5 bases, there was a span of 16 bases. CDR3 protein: CSAPFGQGETQYF. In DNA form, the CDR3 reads TGCAGTGCCCCGTTCGGGCAGGGCGAGACCCAGTACTTC.

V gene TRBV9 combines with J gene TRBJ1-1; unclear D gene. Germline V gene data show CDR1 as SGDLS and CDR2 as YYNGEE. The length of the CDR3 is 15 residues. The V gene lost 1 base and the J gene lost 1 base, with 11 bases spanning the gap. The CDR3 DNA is TGTGCCAGCAGCGTATTAGAAGGACCGAACACTGAAGCTTTCTTT. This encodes CASSVLEGPNTEAFF.

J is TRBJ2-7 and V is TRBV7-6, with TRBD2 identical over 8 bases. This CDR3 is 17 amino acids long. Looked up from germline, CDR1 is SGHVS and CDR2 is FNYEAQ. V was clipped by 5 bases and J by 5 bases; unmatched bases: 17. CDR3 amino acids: CASSLPGAGAFPHEQYF. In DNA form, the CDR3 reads TGTGCCAGCAGCCTACCAGGAGCGGGAGCATTTCCCCACGAGCAGTACTTC.

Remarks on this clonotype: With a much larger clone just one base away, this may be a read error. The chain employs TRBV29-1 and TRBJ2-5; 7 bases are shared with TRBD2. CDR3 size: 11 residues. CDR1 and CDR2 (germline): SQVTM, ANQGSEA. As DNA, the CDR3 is TGCGGCGGCGGGGGAGAAGAGACCCAGTACTTC. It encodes CGGGGEETQYF.

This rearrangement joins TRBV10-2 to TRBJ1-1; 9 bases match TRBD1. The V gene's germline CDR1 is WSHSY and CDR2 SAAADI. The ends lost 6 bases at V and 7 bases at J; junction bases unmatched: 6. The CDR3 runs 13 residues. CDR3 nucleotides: TGCGCCAGCAGGGAAGGGACAGGGAATGAAGCTTTCTTT. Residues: CASREGTGNEAFF.

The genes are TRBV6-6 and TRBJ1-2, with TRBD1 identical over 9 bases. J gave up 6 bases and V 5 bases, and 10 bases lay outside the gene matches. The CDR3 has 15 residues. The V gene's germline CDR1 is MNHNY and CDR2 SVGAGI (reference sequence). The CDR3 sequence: CASSDDDRGWDGYTF. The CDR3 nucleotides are TGTGCCAGCAGTGACGACGACAGGGGGTGGGATGGCTACACCTTC.

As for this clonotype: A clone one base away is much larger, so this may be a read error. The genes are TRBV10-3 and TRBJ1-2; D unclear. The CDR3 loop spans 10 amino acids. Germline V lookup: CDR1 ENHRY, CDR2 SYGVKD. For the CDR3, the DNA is TGTGCCATCAGTGAACGGATTCAAGCCTTC. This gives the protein CAISERIQAF.

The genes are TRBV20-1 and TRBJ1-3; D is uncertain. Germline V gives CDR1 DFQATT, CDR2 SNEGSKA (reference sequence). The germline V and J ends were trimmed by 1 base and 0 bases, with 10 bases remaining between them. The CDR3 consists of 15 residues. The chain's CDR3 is CSARGEVVSGNTIYF. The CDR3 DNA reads TGCAGTGCTAGAGGGGAGGTGGTCTCTGGAAACACCATATATTTT.

In nucleotides, the CDR3 is TGTGCCAGCAGACTGGGGGGGGCTGTGGGCACTGAAGCTTTCTTT. Translation: CASRLGGAVGTEAFF. The chain couples TRBV25-1 to TRBJ1-1, with a possible D match to TRBD1 (6 bases). CDR3 length: 15 amino acids. Trimming took 6 bases from V and 4 from J, leaving 18 bases between them. In germline, CDR1 is MGHDK, CDR2 SYGVNS.

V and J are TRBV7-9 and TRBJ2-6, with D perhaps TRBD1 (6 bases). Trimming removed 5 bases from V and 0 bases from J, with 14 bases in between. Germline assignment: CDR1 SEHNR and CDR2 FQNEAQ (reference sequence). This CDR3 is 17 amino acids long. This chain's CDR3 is CASSLPGHFSGANVLTF. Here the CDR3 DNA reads TGTGCCAGCAGCCTACCGGGACATTTCTCTGGGGCCAACGTCCTGACTTTC. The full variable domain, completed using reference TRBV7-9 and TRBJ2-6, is DTGVSQNPRHKITKRGQNVTFRCDPISEHNRLYWYRQTLGQGPEFLTYFQNEAQLEKSRLLSDRFSAERPKGSFSTLEIQRTEQGDSAMYLCASSLPGHFSGANVLTFGAGSRLTVL.

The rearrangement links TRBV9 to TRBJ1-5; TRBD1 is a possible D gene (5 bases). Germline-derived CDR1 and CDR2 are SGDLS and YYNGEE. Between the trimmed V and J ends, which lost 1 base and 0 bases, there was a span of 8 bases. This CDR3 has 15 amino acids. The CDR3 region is CASSVSGNSNQPQHF. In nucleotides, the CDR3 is TGTGCCAGCAGCGTATCAGGGAATAGCAATCAGCCCCAGCATTTT.

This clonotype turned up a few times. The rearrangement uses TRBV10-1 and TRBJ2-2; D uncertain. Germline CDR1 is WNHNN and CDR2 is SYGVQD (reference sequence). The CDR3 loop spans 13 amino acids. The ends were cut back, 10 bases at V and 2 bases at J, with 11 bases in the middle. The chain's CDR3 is CATEDLNTGELFF. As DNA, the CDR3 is TGCGCCACCGAGGACCTTAACACCGGGGAGCTGTTTTTT.

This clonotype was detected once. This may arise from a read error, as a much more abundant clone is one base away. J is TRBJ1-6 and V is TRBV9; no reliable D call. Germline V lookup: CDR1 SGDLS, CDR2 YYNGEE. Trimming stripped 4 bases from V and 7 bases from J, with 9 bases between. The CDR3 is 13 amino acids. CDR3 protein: CASSQTANSPLHF. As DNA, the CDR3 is TGTGCCAGCAGCCAGACCGCGAATTCACCCCTCCACTTT.

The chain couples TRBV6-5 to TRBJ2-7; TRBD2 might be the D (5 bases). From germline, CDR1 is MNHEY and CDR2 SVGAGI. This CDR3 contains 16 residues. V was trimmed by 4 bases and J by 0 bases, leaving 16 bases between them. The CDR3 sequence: CASSLYLGGSSYEQYF. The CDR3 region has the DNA TGTGCCAGCAGTTTATACTTAGGAGGAAGCTCCTACGAGCAGTACTTC.